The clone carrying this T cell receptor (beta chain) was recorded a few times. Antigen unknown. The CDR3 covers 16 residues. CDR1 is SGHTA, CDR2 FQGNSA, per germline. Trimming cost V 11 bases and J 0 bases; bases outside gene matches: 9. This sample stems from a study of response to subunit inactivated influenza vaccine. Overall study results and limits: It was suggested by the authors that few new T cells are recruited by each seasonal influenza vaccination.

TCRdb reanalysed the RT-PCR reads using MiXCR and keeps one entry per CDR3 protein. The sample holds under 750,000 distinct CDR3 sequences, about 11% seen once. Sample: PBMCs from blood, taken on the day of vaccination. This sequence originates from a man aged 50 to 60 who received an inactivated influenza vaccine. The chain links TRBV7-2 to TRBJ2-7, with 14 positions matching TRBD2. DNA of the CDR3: TGTGCCTCGGCGAGGACTAGCGGGGGGTTCTCCTACGAGCAGTACTTC. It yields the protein CASARTSGGFSYEQYF.